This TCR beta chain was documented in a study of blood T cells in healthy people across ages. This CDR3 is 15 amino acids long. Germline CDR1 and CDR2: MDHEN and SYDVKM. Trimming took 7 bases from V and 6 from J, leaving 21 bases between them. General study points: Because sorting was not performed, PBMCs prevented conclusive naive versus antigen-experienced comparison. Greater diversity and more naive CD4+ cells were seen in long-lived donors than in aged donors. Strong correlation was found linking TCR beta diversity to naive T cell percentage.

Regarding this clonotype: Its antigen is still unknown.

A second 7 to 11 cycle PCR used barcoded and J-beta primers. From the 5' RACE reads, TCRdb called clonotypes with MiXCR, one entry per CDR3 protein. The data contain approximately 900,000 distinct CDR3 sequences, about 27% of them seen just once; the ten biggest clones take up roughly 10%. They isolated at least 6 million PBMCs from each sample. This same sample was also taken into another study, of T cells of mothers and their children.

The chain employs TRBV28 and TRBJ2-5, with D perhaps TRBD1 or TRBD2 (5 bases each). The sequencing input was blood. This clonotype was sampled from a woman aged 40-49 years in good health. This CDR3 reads CASTGADLGEKTQYF. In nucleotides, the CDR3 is TGTGCCAGCACCGGGGCCGACCTGGGGGAAAAGACCCAGTACTTC.